This is a list of T cell receptor beta chains from one sample in a study of T cell responses to AZD1222 COVID-19 vaccine. Sequencing used immunoSEQ multiplex PCR; TCRdb keeps in-frame clones, though not all of them. The sample records approximately 150,000 clones, less than 95% being singletons. The input for sequencing was peripheral blood, taken 28 days after the second dose of the MenACWY control vaccine. The receptor set was obtained from an adult who received the MenACWY meningococcal vaccine as a control. The conserved cysteine and the conserved F or W are not part of the CDR3 here.

TRBV5-1,10,ASSFLGETQY
TRBV2,12,ASGKTLGDSPLH
TRBV28,12,ASRTSGQLTEAF
TRBV9,11,ASSVGSLGGYT
TRBV7-9,13,ASSLVQGFTDTQY
TRBV20-1,12,SASWEGRGTEAF
TRBV7-2,10,ASSSQTGELF
TRBV6-5,13,ASSYSTSGSSALH
TRBV6-1,12,ASSEQGPDYGYT
TRBV5-1,11,ASTREGLDEQY
TRBV30,12,AWSVLNGNSPLH
TRBV5-1,14,ASSLAAQSSGNTIY
TRBV19,11,ATRDRGTDTQY
TRBV13,10,ATLAPNTEAF
TRBV15,11,ATSIRTNTEAF
TRBV2,14,ASSEAVDMPSYEQY
TRBV5-6,11,ASSLSGNQPQH
TRBV7-2,12,ASSRDPSSYEQY
TRBV6-2/TRBV6-3,13,ASSYPQVSYGELF
TRBV12-5,12,ASGLGTSRETQY
TRBV7-9,13,ASSLGTAGNSPLH
TRBV7-2,13,ASRFGLAGTYEQY
TRBV7-3,16,ASSTLSPGTEPSYEQY
TRBV28,14,ASSLPGLAGPDTQY
TRBV2,15,ASSIETGDRANYGYT
TRBV4-3,15,ASSRTTSRAGANVLT
TRBV28,13,ASSFRQGLSSPLH
TRBV6-2/TRBV6-3,17,ASSRIGQGATSDYNEQF
TRBV2,12,ASSEDRAVGIQY
TRBV6-5,14,ASSYSRTSGGNEQF
TRBV27,12,ASSLQGSNQPQH
TRBV19,17,ASSIDPPGVAGAEETQY
TRBV10-1,11,ASSDLPNTEAF
TRBV6-5,11,ASRTGVNSPLH
TRBV19,10,ASSIGSGAQY
TRBV9,15,ASSPRPSRGIGYEQY
TRBV6-2/TRBV6-3,17,ASSPTPGTDIYYNSPLH
TRBV6-5,11,ASRGGLNTEAF
TRBV7-3,13,ASSLRGTGQETQY
TRBV18,16,ASSPPGVGYSGANVLT
TRBV24-1,10,ATSETDREQF
TRBV28,14,ASSPRPGAANEKLF
TRBV6-1,11,ASSEIAGSPLH
TRBV18,12,ASRTSGSTDTQY
TRBV7-9,10,ASSLQRGELF
TRBV28,9,ASTKFHEQY